This TCR beta chain emerged from a study of blood T cell repertoires in COVID-19 (dated by TCRdb to the early 2020s). In terms of the full investigation: Collaborator samples came from the United States, Italy and Spain and covered acute and convalescent phases of COVID-19. Where available, HLA class I and class II types were obtained from metadata supplied by the sample provider rather than from assay-based typing. The repertoires were made available in a free public database intended to serve as a resource for research on the immune response to SARS-CoV-2. Samples came from the ongoing ImmuneRACE study (first 160 participants) plus 1,254 subjects from 6 global collaborators. The sample metadata nearly always contained a de-identified subject ID, COVID-19 status, age in years and sex. The dataset comprised deeply sampled blood TCRbeta repertoires from subjects exposed to, actively infected with, or recovered from COVID-19. The material from the prospective study consisted of cDNA or gDNA derived from T cells, B-cell-depleted T cells, or PBMCs.

Note on this clone: The specificity of this receptor is unknown. Base qualities are not recorded, but no much larger clone differs from it by a single base.

TCRbeta CDR3 regions were amplified from genomic DNA using the immunoSEQ Assay, a bias-controlled multiplex PCR. The study's own analysis went as follows. Nucleated cell counts per sample were estimated from amplification of reference gene primers within the assay. To quantify the absolute abundance of each unique TCRbeta CDR3 rearrangement, sequence reads were collapsed and filtered. Productive Simpson clonality was computed per sample as the square root of Simpson's diversity index over productive rearrangements. As stored in TCRdb, this immuneACCESS dataset retains in-frame rearrangements with V and J assigned. A fraction of the clones does not appear; measured against another copy, unresolved V genes explain less than half of the discrepancy, and the remainder lacks a known reason. The V and J calls and clone size are taken from that table; D and trimming were inferred from the DNA. For this sample the table gives about 330,000 clones, of which 80% to 90% were detected only once. The ten largest account for 5% of the sample.

The germline V gene provides CDR1 MRHNA and CDR2 SNTAGT. The CDR3 covers 16 residues, taking in both the cysteine and the phenylalanine. Only the CDR3 DNA is retained, 48 bases long and in frame from the first base. Germline trimming amounts to 2 bases on V and 2 bases on J, with 8 as the count of junction bases outside the gene matches. What the work shows at the level of the full study, not this receptor alone: How much clinical and demographic metadata was included differed by source and by participant, and the metadata was provided uncurated.

Participants in the prospective study were enrolled through a virtual design, were aged roughly 18 to 100 years, and lived in under 25 United States geographic areas. Cohort assignment in the prospective study relied on participant-reported clinical history from a screening survey and a study questionnaire. For ImmuneRACE Cohort 3, a participant was defined as recovered based on two consecutive negative NP/OP PCR tests, clearance by a healthcare professional, or resolution of symptoms. In the prospective study, whole blood, serum and a nasopharyngeal or oropharyngeal swab were collected from each participant by mobile phlebotomists. Additional blood draws and questionnaires over an approximately two-month period could optionally be provided by prospective study participants. Before DNA extraction, blood samples from the prospective study were shipped at room temperature or frozen.

Sample: PBMCs or T cells enriched from blood (not recorded which). This TCR derives from a man aged 30-40 years who had recovered from COVID-19. This sequence uses TRBV6-4 and TRBJ2-5, and 7 junction bases match TRBD2. The DNA sequence follows: TGTGCCAGCAGTGACCCCGGCGGGGGTGCTCAAGAGACCCAGTACTTC. Translation gives CASSDPGGGAQETQYF.